The source of this T cell receptor (beta chain) is a study of radiotherapy plus CTLA-4 blockade in lung cancer. Study-level results: TCR clones from tumors expanded in blood after radiotherapy plus ipilimumab.

This clone was seen just once. Its antigen is still unknown. Between the trimmed V and J ends, which lost 5 bases and 7 bases, there was a span of 16 bases. The CDR3 covers 14 residues. The V gene's germline CDR1 is SGDLS and CDR2 YYNGEE. Assay: immunoSEQ multiplex PCR; the TCRdb copy retains only in-frame clones and omits some. The profile covers roughly 50,000 clones, with less than 85% appearing a single time and around 10% taken by the ten largest. With ipilimumab providing CTLA-4 blockade, focal radiation was administered to patients who had chemo-refractory metastatic non-small-cell lung cancer.

Specimen: peripheral blood, collected from a patient treated with radiotherapy plus ipilimumab. The sequence came from a human donor with non-small cell lung cancer who had stable disease on radiotherapy plus ipilimumab. J is TRBJ1-5 and V is TRBV9, with a tentative D call TRBD1 (5 bases). The CDR3 nucleotides are TGTGCCAGCAGTCAACGTGGGGGGGGACAGCCCCAGCATTTT. Protein product: CASSQRGGGQPQHF.